This entry lists 27 T cell receptor beta chains sequenced from one sample in a study of OX40 agonist ivuxolimab in advanced cancers. The repertoire was sequenced with immunoSEQ multiplex PCR; TCRdb's copy has only in-frame clones and lacks some. The repertoire consists of about 45,000 clones, with around 84% occurring once and the leading ten covering 2.6%. The material sequenced was CD4+ or CD8+ T cells sorted from blood, taken in a trial of the OX40 agonist ivuxolimab. The source of these receptors is an adult with an advanced solid tumor such as melanoma, head and neck, liver or kidney cancer.

This clone was seen once. This chain joins TRBV10-3 and TRBJ2-3; TRBD2 matches 10 bases. CDR1 is ENHRY and CDR2 is SYGVKD in the germline V gene. This CDR3 comprises 12 residues. Unmatched junction bases numbered 2, after V lost 10 bases and J lost 4 bases. In nucleotides, the CDR3 is TGTGCCACCGGGACTAGCGCAGATACGCAGTATTTT. Translating gives CATGTSADTQYF.

The rearrangement uses TRBV30 and TRBJ1-5; maybe TRBD1 (6 bases). The CDR3 is 13 amino acids. The V and J ends lost 3 bases and 4 bases respectively, with 10 bases between them. CDR1 GTSNPN and CDR2 SVGIG come from the germline V gene (reference sequence). The CDR3 DNA reads TGTGCCTGGAGAGGGGGGTCTAATCAGCCCCAGCATTTT. Amino acids: CAWRGGSNQPQHF.

This sequence joins TRBV7-9 and TRBJ1-1; D gene ambiguous. Germline V gene lookup returns CDR1 SEHNR and CDR2 FQNEAQ (reference sequence). Trimming pared 2 bases from V and 9 bases from J, leaving 22 bases between. The CDR3 has 16 amino acids. The chain's CDR3 is CASSLWVSEMGPQAFF. CDR3 bases: TGTGCCAGCAGCTTATGGGTATCGGAGATGGGCCCCCAAGCTTTCTTT.

This clone was seen more than once but under ten times. The chain links TRBV19 to TRBJ2-3; 7 bases are shared with TRBD1. Looked up from germline, CDR1 is LNHDA and CDR2 is SQIVND (reference sequence). J was trimmed by 9 bases and V by 1 base; bases with no gene match: 1. This CDR3 is built from 12 residues. CDR3 loop: CASSIGDRTQYF. CDR3 nucleotide sequence: TGTGCCAGTAGTATAGGGGACAGAACGCAGTATTTT. The full variable domain, with the rest looked up from reference TRBV19 and TRBJ2-3, is DGGITQSPKYLFRKEGQNVTLSCEQNLNHDAMYWYRQDPGQGLRLIYYSQIVNDFQKGDIAEGYSVSREKKESFPLTVTSAQKNPTAFYLCASSIGDRTQYFGPGTRLTVL.

V gene TRBV7-8 combines with J gene TRBJ2-1; TRBD1 might be the D (5 bases). Germline lookup yields CDR1 SGHVS and CDR2 FQNEAQ. Trimming removed 0 bases at V and 2 bases at J, with 14 bases between. CDR3 length equals 17 residues. CDR3 DNA: TGTGCCAGCAGCTTAGCCCGCCGACAGAAACCCTACAATGAGCAGTTCTTC. Its protein is CASSLARRQKPYNEQFF.

This chain connects TRBV28 to TRBJ2-3; D is possibly TRBD1 (5 bases). The V and J ends lost 4 bases and 0 bases respectively, with 14 bases between them. This CDR3 region has 16 residues. The V gene's germline CDR1 is MDHEN and CDR2 SYDVKM. The DNA of the CDR3 is TGTGCCAGCAGTTCCCCCCAGGGTGCTAGCACAGATACGCAGTATTTT. This gives the protein CASSSPQGASTDTQYF.

The chain recombines TRBV7-9 with TRBJ1-1; unclear D gene. The CDR3 totals 14 residues. Trimming pared 0 bases from V and 1 base from J, leaving 6 bases between. Germline V gene sequence: CDR1 SEHNR, CDR2 FQNEAQ (reference sequence). The CDR3 is CASSLASGNTEAFF. In DNA form, the CDR3 reads TGTGCCAGCAGCTTAGCGTCGGGGAACACTGAAGCTTTCTTT. Variable domain in full (rest from reference TRBV7-9 and TRBJ1-1): DTGVSQNPRHKITKRGQNVTFRCDPISEHNRLYWYRQTLGQGPEFLTYFQNEAQLEKSRLLSDRFSAERPKGSFSTLEIQRTEQGDSAMYLCASSLASGNTEAFFGQGTRLTVV.

V gene TRBV12-5 combines with J gene TRBJ1-1; D uncertain. Trimming pared 1 base from V and 11 bases from J, leaving 20 bases between. From germline, CDR1 is LGHNT and CDR2 FRNRAP. CDR3 size: 15 residues. CDR3 coding DNA: TGTGCTAGTGGTTTGGGGGAAGGGCGGGCCTTGAGGGCTTTCTTT. It translates to CASGLGEGRALRAFF.

The chain links TRBV5-1 to TRBJ1-2; 7 positions agree with TRBD1. The J segment lost 3 bases and the V segment lost 3 bases, leaving 5 bases of the junction unmatched. This CDR3 is built from 14 residues. CDR1 is SGHRS and CDR2 is YFSETQ in the germline V gene. The CDR3 region is CASSSQGFDYGYTF. The CDR3 DNA follows: TGCGCCAGCAGCTCACAGGGGTTTGACTATGGCTACACCTTC.

V gene TRBV5-4 combines with J gene TRBJ1-6, with no clear D. CDR1 is SGHNT, CDR2 YYREEE, per germline (reference sequence). V was shortened by 4 bases and J by 1 base, with 9 bases between the two germline ends. The CDR3 totals 15 residues. The CDR3 region is CASSPILSYNSPLHF. The CDR3 DNA sequence: TGTGCCAGCAGCCCCATCCTATCCTATAATTCACCCCTCCACTTT.

The V gene is TRBV11-1, the J gene TRBJ2-7; D is perhaps TRBD2 (7 bases). Germline assignment: CDR1 SGHAT and CDR2 FQDESV (reference sequence). CDR3 length equals 16 residues. V shed 1 base and J shed 5 bases, with 18 bases lying between them. The CDR3 bases are TGTGCCAGCAGCTTAGGATTCGCGGGGGCCGGGGACGAGCAGTACTTC. This gives the protein CASSLGFAGAGDEQYF.

V gene TRBV7-2 combines with J gene TRBJ1-1; D call uncertain. This CDR3 comprises 15 residues. The V gene's germline CDR1 is SGHTA and CDR2 FQGNSA. Trimming took 5 bases from V and 1 from J, leaving 14 bases between them. The DNA of the CDR3 is TGTGCCAGCAGCCCTTCGACGTTCGGGAACACTGAAGCTTTCTTT. The encoded protein is CASSPSTFGNTEAFF. Full variable domain (outside the CDR3, taken from reference TRBV7-2 and TRBJ1-1): GAGVSQSPSNKVTEKGKDVELRCDPISGHTALYWYRQSLGQGLEFLIYFQGNSAPDKSGLPSDRFSAERTGGSVSTLTIQRTQQEDSAVYLCASSPSTFGNTEAFFGQGTRLTVV.

The CDR3 spells CASSEERSGSSYEQYF. The CDR3 DNA reads TGTGCCAGCAGTGAAGAGAGAAGCGGGAGCTCCTACGAGCAGTACTTC. The chain links TRBV2 to TRBJ2-7; TRBD2 matches 8 bases. Germline CDR1 reads SNHLY; CDR2 reads FYNNEI. V was pared by 1 base and J by 0 bases, with 5 bases of the junction left unmatched. This CDR3 is built from 16 residues.

CDR3 residues: CASSPLDTYTGELFF. CDR3 sequence (DNA): TGTGCCAGCTCACCGCTTGACACCTACACCGGGGAGCTGTTTTTT. This chain uses TRBV18 with TRBJ2-2, with D uncertain. CDR3 length: 15 residues. Germline V lookup: CDR1 KGHSH, CDR2 LQKENI. The V gene lost 3 bases and the J gene lost 3 bases, with 11 bases spanning the gap.

V usage is TRBV9 and J usage is TRBJ1-3; 8 positions match TRBD1. V trimming: 0 bases; J trimming: 6 bases; junction bases outside the gene matches: 5. Germline assignment: CDR1 SGDLS and CDR2 YYNGEE. The length of the CDR3 is 15 residues. Here the CDR3 DNA reads TGTGCCAGCAGCGTAGGTCCAGGGGGCGAAAACACCATATATTTT. Amino acids: CASSVGPGGENTIYF.

The chain joins TRBV10-3 to TRBJ2-7; D ambiguous. Trimming pared 3 bases from V and 5 bases from J, leaving 8 bases between. This CDR3 is 12 amino acids long. From germline, CDR1 is ENHRY and CDR2 SYGVKD. This CDR3 reads CAISESADEQYF. The DNA of the CDR3 is TGTGCCATCAGTGAATCGGCGGACGAGCAGTACTTC.

This clone has just one count. This chain uses TRBV27 with TRBJ1-5; D uncertain. The germline V and J ends were trimmed by 6 bases and 2 bases, with 17 bases remaining between them. The CDR3 length is 16 residues. Germline assignment: CDR1 MNHEY and CDR2 SMNVEV (reference sequence). CDR3 coding DNA: TGTGCCAGCAGCCCCTCCGCGGGTGGCCGCAATCAGCCCCAGCATTTT. Translated, it gives CASSPSAGGRNQPQHF.

This chain links TRBV6-6 with TRBJ2-2, with 10 positions matching TRBD1. Germline assignment: CDR1 MNHNY and CDR2 SVGAGI (reference sequence). This CDR3 region has 15 residues. With V trimmed by 6 bases and J by 6 bases, 7 bases remained unmatched. The CDR3 sequence: CASSSIGQGAGELFF. Here the CDR3 DNA reads TGTGCCAGCAGCTCCATAGGACAGGGGGCCGGGGAGCTGTTTTTT.

This clone has a handful of counts. This chain joins TRBV18 and TRBJ1-1; D gene ambiguous. Germline V CDR1 and CDR2: KGHSH, LQKENI. V was clipped by 6 bases and J by 3 bases, with 14 bases between them. The CDR3 spans 14 residues. The chain's CDR3 is CASSFEGIYTEAFF. In nucleotides, the CDR3 is TGTGCCAGCTCGTTCGAAGGGATCTACACTGAAGCTTTCTTT.

V is TRBV6-6 and J is TRBJ2-7, with D unresolved. CDR3 length: 12 amino acids. From germline, CDR1 is MNHNY and CDR2 SVGAGI (reference sequence). The CDR3 loop is CASSTRAYEQYF. The DNA of the CDR3 is TGTGCGTCGAGCACCCGAGCCTACGAGCAGTACTTC.

This clone has more than one count but fewer than ten. This chain links TRBV29-1 with TRBJ2-1; D is perhaps TRBD1 or TRBD2 (5 bases each). V gave up 6 bases and J gave up 6 bases, with 12 bases separating them. The CDR3 totals 12 residues. The germline V gene has CDR1 SQVTM and CDR2 ANQGSEA. In DNA form, the CDR3 reads TGCAGCGTCGGGACGGTTCTCAATGAGCAGTTCTTC. As protein: CSVGTVLNEQFF.

A word on this clone: Its ends do not fully match the called genes, so a read error is possible. The rearrangement links TRBV19 to TRBJ2-5; TRBD1 is a possible D gene (6 bases). This CDR3 comprises 14 residues. Germline-derived CDR1 and CDR2 are LNHDA and SQIVND (reference sequence). The CDR3 sequence: CASSIDRRPETQYF. The CDR3 DNA is TGTGCCAGTAGCATAGACAGGAGACCAGAGACCCAGTACTTC.

The chain couples TRBV6-5 to TRBJ2-7; 12 bases are a match to TRBD1. J lost 6 bases, V lost 6 bases, and 6 bases had no gene match. The CDR3 runs 14 residues. Germline V CDR1 and CDR2: MNHEY, SVGAGI. The CDR3, as DNA: TGTGCCAGCAGCGACTGGGACAGGGGGCTCGAGCAGTACTTC. It yields the protein CASSDWDRGLEQYF.

The rearrangement joins TRBV7-1 to TRBJ1-1; D uncertain. TRBV7-1 is known as an ORF, though its function is uncertain. This CDR3 has 13 amino acids. Trimming left V 4 bases short and J 0 bases short, with 6 bases between. CDR3 sequence: CASSFRMNTEAFF. CDR3 coding DNA: TGTGCCAGCAGCTTCCGGATGAACACTGAAGCTTTCTTT.

The chain has TRBV5-4 and TRBJ2-1; 7 nucleotides match TRBD1. Germline values: CDR1 SGHNT, CDR2 YYREEE (reference sequence). The CDR3 covers 14 residues. V was clipped by 4 bases and J by 4 bases; unmatched bases: 5. Here the CDR3 reads CASSRDRPYNEQFF. DNA of the CDR3: TGTGCCAGCAGCAGGGACAGACCGTACAATGAGCAGTTCTTC.

A word on this clone: Different DNA sequences within this sample yield the same CDR3. V usage is TRBV5-1 and J usage is TRBJ2-5; D might be TRBD1 or TRBD2, each matching 7 bases. The CDR3 has 16 residues. The V gene lost 0 bases and the J gene lost 5 bases, with 17 bases spanning the gap. The germline V gene has CDR1 SGHRS and CDR2 YFSETQ. The CDR3 nucleotides are TGCGCCAGCAGCTTGGGGGCAGGGGGGGCCCGGGAGACCCAGTACTTC. This encodes CASSLGAGGARETQYF.

CDR3 sequence (DNA): TGTGCCAGCAGTTCCCGGACGGGAACCATGAACACTGAAGCTTTCTTT. This encodes CASSSRTGTMNTEAFF. V and J are TRBV6-5 and TRBJ1-1; D uncertain. Germline CDR1 reads MNHEY; CDR2 reads SVGAGI. Between the trimmed V and J ends, which lost 4 bases and 0 bases, there was a span of 15 bases. The CDR3 length is 16 residues.